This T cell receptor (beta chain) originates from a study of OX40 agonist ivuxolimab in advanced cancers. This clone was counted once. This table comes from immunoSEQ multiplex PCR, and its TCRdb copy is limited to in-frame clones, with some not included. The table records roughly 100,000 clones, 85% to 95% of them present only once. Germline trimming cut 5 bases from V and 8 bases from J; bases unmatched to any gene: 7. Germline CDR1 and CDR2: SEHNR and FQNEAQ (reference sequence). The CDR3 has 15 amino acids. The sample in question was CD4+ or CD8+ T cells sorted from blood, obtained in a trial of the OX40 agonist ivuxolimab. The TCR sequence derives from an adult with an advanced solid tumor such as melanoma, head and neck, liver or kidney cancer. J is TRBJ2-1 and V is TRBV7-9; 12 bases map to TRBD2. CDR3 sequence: CASSQSSGGADEQFF. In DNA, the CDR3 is TGTGCCAGCAGCCAATCTAGCGGGGGGGCCGATGAGCAGTTCTTC.